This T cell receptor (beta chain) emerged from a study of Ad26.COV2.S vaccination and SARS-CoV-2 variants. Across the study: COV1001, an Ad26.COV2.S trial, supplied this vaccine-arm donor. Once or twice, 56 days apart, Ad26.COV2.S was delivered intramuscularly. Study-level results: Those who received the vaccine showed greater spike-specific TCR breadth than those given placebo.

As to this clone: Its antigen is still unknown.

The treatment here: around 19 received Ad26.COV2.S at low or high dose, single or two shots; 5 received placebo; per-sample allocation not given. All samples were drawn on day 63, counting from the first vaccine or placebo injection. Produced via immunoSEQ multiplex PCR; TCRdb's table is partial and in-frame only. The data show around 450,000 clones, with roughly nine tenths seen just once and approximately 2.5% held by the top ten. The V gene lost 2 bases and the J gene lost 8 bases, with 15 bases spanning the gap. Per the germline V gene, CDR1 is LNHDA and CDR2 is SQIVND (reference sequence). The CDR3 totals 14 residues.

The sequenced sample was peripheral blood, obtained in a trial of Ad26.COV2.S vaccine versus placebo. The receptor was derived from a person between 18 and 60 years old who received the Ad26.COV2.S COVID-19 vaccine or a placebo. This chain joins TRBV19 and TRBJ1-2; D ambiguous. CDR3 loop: CASSIRRQDRGYTF. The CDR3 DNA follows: TGTGCCAGTAGTATAAGAAGGCAGGATCGGGGCTACACCTTC.